The sequence of this TCR beta chain was determined in a study of identifying expanded T cells in peripheral blood. Regarding the study as a whole: Approximately two-week clone count variance significantly increased as total template count grew.

The protocol was immunoSEQ multiplex PCR, while the TCRdb copy is restricted to in-frame clones and leaves out a portion. The table lists roughly 75,000 clones, roughly 90% of them singletons, with under 3.5% in the top ten. As concerns this clone: As yet, its antigen is unknown.

This CDR3 comprises 15 residues. The germline gives CDR1 SGHDT, CDR2 YYEEEE. The ends lost 5 bases at V and 0 bases at J; junction bases unmatched: 7. During the collection period, no donor immune events like infections were recorded. The clonotype comes from a person aged 18 to 70 in good health. Sequencing used blood. The J gene is TRBJ2-7, the V gene TRBV5-6; 8 bases fit TRBD1. The CDR3 loop is CASSFTGGSSYEQYF. Written as DNA, the CDR3 is TGTGCCAGCAGTTTTACAGGGGGAAGCTCCTACGAGCAGTACTTC.